These 30 T cell receptor beta chains came from one sample sequenced in a study of CD8+ T cells in alopecia areata. RNA extraction and reverse transcription yielded cDNA as sequencing template. Assay used: immunoSEQ multiplex PCR; TCRdb lists only in-frame clones, some missing. The sample has about 120,000 clones, none seen only once; the top ten hold roughly a fifth. Sequenced material: lesional skin. The receptors stem from a C3H/HeJ mouse with alopecia areata. This mouse strain has H2-k as its MHC haplotype.

The table lists this clone with a few counts. Mouse gene names apply. From the germline J gene comes the end of the CDR3, since the read stops 4 residues before it. This chain joins TRBV17 and TRBJ2-5, with 8 bases aligning to TRBD2. Germline CDR1 is MNHDT and CDR2 is YYDKIL. Trimming removed 2 bases from V and 2 bases from J; junction bases left unmatched: 3. The CDR3 sequence is 15 residues long. The CDR3: CASSRSTGAQDTQYF. CDR3 DNA, as far as it was read: TGTGCTAGCAGTAGATCGACTGGGGCCCAAGAC. Based on the CDR3 plus reference TRBV17 and TRBJ2-5, the full variable domain is DTTVKQNPRYKLARVGKPVNLICSQTMNHDTMYWYQKKPNQAPKLLLFYYDKILNREADTFEKFQSSRPNNSFCSLYIGSAGLEYSAMYLCASSRSTGAQDTQYFGPGTRLLVL.

This clone was counted only a few times. The germline and genes are mouse ones. The CDR3 end is not reached by the read, which stops 4 residues before it; the germline J gene fills it in. The V and J genes are TRBV13-3 and TRBJ2-3; 10 nucleotides align to TRBD1. Trimming removed 3 bases from V and 1 base from J; junction bases left unmatched: 8. Germline assignment: CDR1 NNHDY and CDR2 SYVADS. This CDR3 spans 17 amino acids. CDR3 residues: CASSAPGQGSGAETLYF. The CDR3 bases that were read are TGTGCCAGCAGTGCCCCGGGACAGGGGTCTGGTGCAGAA.

As concerns this clone: Gene names follow the mouse nomenclature. Coverage ceases 4 residues before the CDR3 finishes, and the germline J gene fills in the end. The chain is built from TRBV1 and TRBJ2-4, with a tentative D call TRBD2 (6 bases). The CDR3 has 17 residues. Germline V gene lookup returns CDR1 NSQYPW and CDR2 LRSPGD (reference sequence). The V gene lost 0 bases and the J gene lost 0 bases, with 13 bases spanning the gap. CDR3 in amino acids: CTCSAEKGLTSQNTLYF. Partial CDR3 DNA: TGCACCTGCAGTGCAGAAAAAGGACTGACTAGTCAAAAC.

This clone was recorded a few times. The gene symbols are mouse symbols. Coverage ceases 4 residues before the CDR3 finishes, and the germline J gene fills in the end. V gene TRBV1 combines with J gene TRBJ2-7; 7 bases map to TRBD1. Trimming removed 4 bases from V and 0 bases from J; junction bases left unmatched: 9. The CDR3 spans 16 residues. Germline CDR1 reads NSQYPW; CDR2 reads LRSPGD (reference sequence). CDR3 sequence: CTCSGDSRGSSYEQYF. The part of the CDR3 DNA that was read is TGCACCTGCAGTGGAGATTCCAGGGGGAGCTCCTAT.

This clone was observed a few times. Gene labels here are mouse ones. CDR3 bases read: TGTGCCAGCGGTGACAGGAAGAGCTCCTAT. This sequence encodes CASGDRKSSY. The whole CDR3 sequence is CASGDRKSSYEQYF. The chain employs TRBV13-2 and TRBJ2-7; D is unclear. The read is 4 residues too short to cover the CDR3 end, so that end is filled in from the germline J gene. Between the trimmed V and J ends, which lost 2 bases and 0 bases, there was a span of 9 bases. The CDR3 covers 14 residues. CDR1 and CDR2 from the germline V gene are NNHNN and SYGAGS (reference sequence).

As concerns this clone: Gene and germline names: mouse. CDR3 region: CASSEQDWGSSYEQYF. CDR3 DNA, as far as it was read: TGTGCCAGCAGTGAGCAGGACTGGGGTAGCTCCTAT. This chain links TRBV13-1 with TRBJ2-7; TRBD2 agrees at 9 bases. The CDR3 end falls 4 residues outside the read, so it is completed with the germline J gene. The germline gives CDR1 NSHNY, CDR2 SYGAGN. The V segment lost 2 bases and the J segment 0 bases; nucleotides outside the gene matches: 6. CDR3 size: 16 residues.

This clone was seen many times. At residue 13, the TCRdb amino acid sequence and the translated nucleotide sequence differ, so the protein here is the DNA translation. Here the gene names and germline are mouse. The read ends 3 residues early relative to the CDR3; the germline J gene fills the gap. V gene TRBV13-3 combines with J gene TRBJ1-6; D remains ambiguous. TRBJ1-6 is an open reading frame whose function is uncertain. The V gene's germline CDR1 is NNHDY and CDR2 SYVADS. CDR3 length: 16 amino acids. Trimming pared 0 bases from V and 5 bases from J, leaving 12 bases between. CDR3 sequence: CASSDADTKNNSPLYF. The CDR3 DNA, read in part, is TGTGCCAGCAGTGATGCCGACACCAAAAATAATTCGCCC.

With regard to this clone: At residue 12, TCRdb's protein is not the same as the translated DNA, so the protein here was read from the DNA. Gene names refer to mouse genes. The observed sequence ends 3 residues before the CDR3 terminus, with the missing tail filled in from the germline J gene. The J gene is TRBJ1-3, the V gene TRBV13-3, with D perhaps matching TRBD1 (5 bases). The CDR3 has 15 residues. The V end lost 0 bases, the J end lost 3 bases, and 10 bases lay between the germline ends. Germline CDR1 is NNHDY and CDR2 is SYVADS. The part of the CDR3 DNA that was read is TGTGCCAGCAGTGATGTGGGGGATGGTGGAAATACG. Amino acids: CASSDVGDGGNT. The full CDR3 protein reads CASSDVGDGGNTLYF.

This clone was picked up many times. Gene and germline names: mouse. Read coverage stops 4 residues before the CDR3 terminus; the germline J gene supplies the remainder. The chain recombines TRBV13-3 with TRBJ1-2; 9 nucleotides agree with TRBD1. V trimming: 0 bases; J trimming: 3 bases; junction bases outside the gene matches: 6. Germline V gene data show CDR1 as NNHDY and CDR2 as SYVADS. This CDR3 is 16 amino acids long. CDR3 DNA (partial): TGTGCCAGCAGTGATGCGAGGGACAGGGTGGACTCC. Protein sequence: CASSDARDRVDS. The whole CDR3 reads CASSDARDRVDSDYTF.

As for this clone: The gene names given are mouse names. The DNA ends 4 residues before the CDR3 does, and the rest of the CDR3 is filled in from the germline J gene. J is TRBJ1-1 and V is TRBV13-3; weak D call: TRBD1 (6 bases). Germline CDR1 reads NNHDY; CDR2 reads SYVADS. This CDR3 is 12 amino acids long. CDR3 loop: CASRYTGTEVFF. Incomplete CDR3 DNA: TGTGCCAGCAGATATACAGGGACA.

At least ten counts were recorded for this clone. Genes here carry mouse names. The read stops 4 residues short of the end of the CDR3; the missing end is completed from the germline J gene. The chain employs TRBV13-1 and TRBJ2-2, with TRBD2 matching over 11 bases. V gave up 0 bases and J gave up 2 bases; unmatched junction bases: 0. The CDR3 length is 16 residues. Germline lookup yields CDR1 NSHNY and CDR2 SYGAGN. The DNA read from the CDR3 is TGTGCCAGCAGTGATGACTGGGGGGGCAACACCGGG. It encodes CASSDDWGGNTG. The entire CDR3 protein reads CASSDDWGGNTGQLYF.

Turning to this clone: Each gene name is a mouse one. The read halts 4 residues ahead of the CDR3 end, with the missing end drawn from the germline J gene. This sequence joins TRBV13-1 and TRBJ2-7; 9 nucleotides align to TRBD2. CDR3 length: 14 residues. The V gene's germline CDR1 is NSHNY and CDR2 SYGAGN. The CDR3 bases that were read are TGTGCCAGCAGTGATATAACTGGGGGGAAT. Translated, it gives CASSDITGGN. The CDR3 in full is CASSDITGGNEQYF.

With respect to this clone: At residue 11, the DNA translation does not agree with TCRdb's protein; the protein displayed here is the one encoded by the DNA. The gene symbols are mouse symbols. The read terminates 3 residues ahead of where the CDR3 ends, so the germline J gene completes it. The genes are TRBV1 and TRBJ1-3; TRBD1 matches 7 bases. The CDR3 length is 14 residues. CDR1 NSQYPW and CDR2 LRSPGD come from the germline V gene (reference sequence). V lost 5 bases, J lost 2 bases, and 3 bases stayed unmatched. Incomplete CDR3 DNA: TGCACCTGCAGTCCTGACAGGGCTGGAAATACG. Its protein is CTCSPDRAGNT. The complete CDR3 sequence is CTCSPDRAGNTLYF.

In its sample, this clone was seen a few times. The germline and genes are mouse ones. The read terminates 4 residues before the CDR3 end, so the remaining end is supplied by the germline J gene. The chain carries TRBV1 and TRBJ2-1; D might be TRBD2 (6 bases). In germline, CDR1 is NSQYPW, CDR2 LRSPGD (reference sequence). The CDR3 runs to 15 residues. Trimming pared 4 bases from V and 1 base from J, leaving 11 bases between. CDR3 DNA, as far as it was read: TGCACCTGCAGTGTTGGGACTCCAAACTATGCT. Translation gives CTCSVGTPNYA. In full, the CDR3 reads CTCSVGTPNYAEQFF.

Turning to this clone: Genes and germline are mouse. The CDR3 goes on 4 residues after the read ends, and that part is filled in from the germline J gene. The chain uses TRBV13-3 and TRBJ2-3; TRBD2 matches 7 bases. V was pared by 2 bases and J by 1 base, with 4 bases of the junction left unmatched. From germline, CDR1 is NNHDY and CDR2 SYVADS. CDR3 length equals 15 residues. CDR3 residues: CASSDWGRGAETLYF. Partial CDR3 DNA: TGTGCCAGCAGTGACTGGGGGAGGGGTGCAGAA.

This clone was detected a few times. Germline and genes: mouse. With the read ending 4 residues before the CDR3 end, the germline J gene is used to fill in that end. The chain joins TRBV13-3 to TRBJ2-5; 10 bases are a match to TRBD1. Germline V lookup: CDR1 NNHDY, CDR2 SYVADS. The CDR3 extends over 16 amino acids. V dropped 2 bases and J dropped 1; count of bases not matched to a gene: 4. CDR3 DNA (partial): TGTGCCAGCAGTGAAAGGGACAGGGGTTACCAAGAC. This codes for CASSERDRGYQD. The entire CDR3 is CASSERDRGYQDTQYF.

This clone was recorded a few times. The gene names given are mouse names. The missing CDR3 end, 4 residues past where the read stops, is filled in from the germline J gene. V gene TRBV1 combines with J gene TRBJ2-1; D not resolved. The V end lost 1 base, the J end lost 5 bases, and 9 bases lay between the germline ends. CDR3 length: 14 amino acids. The germline V gene has CDR1 NSQYPW and CDR2 LRSPGD (reference sequence). CDR3 bases read: TGCACCTGCAGTGCAGGGGAGCAGAATGCT. Translation gives CTCSAGEQNA. The CDR3, in full, reads CTCSAGEQNAEQFF.

In regard to this clone: Gene names and germline refer to mouse. Read data end 4 residues before the CDR3 end; the end is taken from the germline J gene. The chain employs TRBV19 and TRBJ2-5; a possible D gene is TRBD2 (5 bases). Trimming took 4 bases from V and 0 from J, leaving 9 bases between them. This CDR3 has 14 residues. Germline CDR1 FNHDT, CDR2 SITEND (reference sequence). This chain's CDR3 is CASSPLGNQDTQYF. CDR3 DNA, as far as it was read: TGTGCCAGCAGTCCTCTGGGTAACCAAGAC.

At least ten counts were recorded for this clone. Gene names and germline match the mouse. Partial CDR3 DNA: TGTGCCAGCAGTGATGTAGAGGGTTTCTCC. The encoded protein is CASSDVEGFS. The CDR3, in full, reads CASSDVEGFSDYTF. The chain has TRBV13-3 and TRBJ1-2; D ambiguous. The sequenced fragment ends 4 residues before the CDR3 boundary, so the rest is inferred from the germline J gene. The germline gives CDR1 NNHDY, CDR2 SYVADS. This CDR3 has 14 residues. V was pared by 0 bases and J by 4 bases, with 10 bases between.

This clone has a count of ten or more. The gene names given are mouse names. The read comes to an end 4 residues before the CDR3 does, leaving the germline J gene to fill in the end. This chain links TRBV13-3 with TRBJ1-2; D might be TRBD1 (5 bases). V gave up 1 base and J gave up 1 base, with 11 bases separating them. Germline CDR1 and CDR2: NNHDY and SYVADS. The CDR3 loop spans 15 amino acids. The CDR3 reads CASSDPTDKNSDYTF. CDR3 bases read: TGTGCCAGCAGTGATCCCACGGACAAAAACTCC.

This clone turned up a few times. Each gene name is a mouse one. The CDR3 bases that were read are TGCACCTGCAGTGCAGATAGGGACACCGATCTA. It codes for CTCSADRDTDL. The whole CDR3 region reads CTCSADRDTDLEVFF. The chain employs TRBV1 and TRBJ1-1, with D tentatively TRBD1 (6 bases). The DNA ends 4 residues before the CDR3 does, and the rest of the CDR3 is filled in from the germline J gene. CDR3 length: 15 residues. Per germline, CDR1 NSQYPW and CDR2 LRSPGD (reference sequence).

As for this clone: Mouse gene names and germline throughout. The read falls 4 residues short of the CDR3 end, and the missing part is taken from the germline J gene. The chain links TRBV12-2 to TRBJ2-4, with TRBD1 matching 10 bases. CDR1 and CDR2 from the germline V gene are SGHLS and HYDKME. The CDR3 has 15 residues. The CDR3 here is CASSSGTGEVNTLYF. The DNA read from the CDR3 is TGTGCCAGCTCCTCCGGGACAGGGGAAGTAAAC.

In regard to this clone: All gene names here are mouse names. Sequencing ends 4 residues short of the CDR3 end; the germline J gene provides the rest. V gene TRBV16 combines with J gene TRBJ2-5; D is unclear. This CDR3 has 14 amino acids. Germline V gene lookup returns CDR1 SGHSA and CDR2 FRNQAP. With 1 base removed from V and 2 bases from J, the gap between germline ends came to 7 bases. The CDR3 is CASSLAQFQDTQYF. Incomplete CDR3 DNA: TGTGCAAGCAGCTTAGCACAGTTCCAAGAC. Full variable domain (outside the CDR3, taken from reference TRBV16 and TRBJ2-5): NAGVIQTPRHKVTGKGQEATLWCEPISGHSAVFWYRQTIVQGLEFLTYFRNQAPIDDSGMPKERFSAQMPNQSHSTLKIQSTQPQDSAVYLCASSLAQFQDTQYFGPGTRLLVL.

This clone was counted only a few times. The genes and germline here are from mouse. Coverage ceases 4 residues before the CDR3 finishes, and the germline J gene fills in the end. The V and J genes are TRBV13-1 and TRBJ1-2; D not resolved. This CDR3 has 14 amino acids. Germline assignment: CDR1 NSHNY and CDR2 SYGAGN. The CDR3: CASSDWGSGSDYTF. Partial CDR3 DNA: TGTGCCAGCAGTGATTGGGGAAGCGGGTCC.

This clone showed up just a few times. Gene names and germline refer to mouse. With the read ending 4 residues before the CDR3 end, the germline J gene is used to fill in that end. The chain has TRBV13-3 and TRBJ1-1; 9 nucleotides match TRBD1. The CDR3 totals 15 residues. Germline loops: CDR1 NNHDY, CDR2 SYVADS. V lost 5 bases, J lost 3 bases, and 8 bases stayed unmatched. The covered CDR3 bases are TGTGCCAGCAGGGAACCGGGACAGGGACACACA. It codes for CASREPGQGHT. The CDR3 reads in full as CASREPGQGHTEVFF.

This clone was recorded a few times. Gene names follow the mouse nomenclature. CDR3 amino acids: CASRNDRVGTEVFF. The CDR3 bases that were read are TGTGCCAGCAGGAATGACAGGGTCGGCACA. The rearrangement joins TRBV13-3 to TRBJ1-1; 7 bases are shared with TRBD1. The CDR3 end is not reached by the read, which stops 4 residues before it; the germline J gene fills it in. J lost 4 bases, V lost 5 bases, and 8 bases had no gene match. The germline V gene has CDR1 NNHDY and CDR2 SYVADS. The CDR3 covers 14 residues.

This clone was found a few times. Mouse germline and gene names are used. Sequencing ends 4 residues short of the CDR3 end; the germline J gene provides the rest. This chain links TRBV17 with TRBJ1-1; D gene unclear. The germline CDR1 and CDR2 sequences are MNHDT and YYDKIL. The V end was cut by 2 bases, the J end by 0 bases, with 7 bases between. CDR3 size: 14 residues. The CDR3 here is CASSRIKANTEVFF. The sequenced CDR3 bases are TGTGCTAGCAGTAGAATCAAGGCAAACACA. The entire variable domain, with the rest obtained from reference TRBV17 and TRBJ1-1, is as follows: DTTVKQNPRYKLARVGKPVNLICSQTMNHDTMYWYQKKPNQAPKLLLFYYDKILNREADTFEKFQSSRPNNSFCSLYIGSAGLEYSAMYLCASSRIKANTEVFFGKGTRLTVV.

This clone was found many times. The database protein in TCRdb disagrees with the DNA translation at residue 12; the sequence shown here was translated from the DNA. Gene names refer to mouse genes. The CDR3 goes on 3 residues after the read ends, and that part is filled in from the germline J gene. The V and J genes are TRBV13-3 and TRBJ1-6; 8 bases are a match to TRBD1. TRBJ1-6 is an open reading frame whose function is uncertain. After removal of 0 bases from V and 8 bases from J, the junction contained 4 bases not matched to a gene. The CDR3 is 15 amino acids. In germline, CDR1 is NNHDY, CDR2 SYVADS. The sequenced part of the CDR3 DNA is TGTGCCAGCAGTGATGCAGGGGGCGAGGATTCGCCC. Translation gives CASSDAGGEDSP. Given in full, the CDR3 is CASSDAGGEDSPLYF.

Notes on this clone: Germline and genes here are mouse. The read terminates 4 residues before the CDR3 end, so the remaining end is supplied by the germline J gene. The V and J genes are TRBV13-1 and TRBJ2-7; TRBD2 might be the D (5 bases). Deletions cut 2 bases from V and 3 bases from J, with 9 bases between. Germline V gives CDR1 NSHNY, CDR2 SYGAGN. The CDR3 runs to 13 residues. The sequenced CDR3 bases are TGTGCCAGCAGTGAGTCGACTGACTAT. The encoded protein is CASSESTDY. The whole CDR3 sequence reads CASSESTDYEQYF.

Details on this clone: Gene names are the mouse ones. The read finishes 4 residues shy of the CDR3 end, and the germline J gene is used to complete it. The chain recombines TRBV1 with TRBJ2-1; 8 bases agree with TRBD2. Germline values: CDR1 NSQYPW, CDR2 LRSPGD (reference sequence). This CDR3 comprises 16 residues. V dropped 0 bases and J dropped 5; count of bases not matched to a gene: 6. The CDR3 DNA, read in part, is TGCACCTGCAGTGCAGATGGGGGGGGGCGCGATGCT. Its protein is CTCSADGGGRDA. The full CDR3 protein reads CTCSADGGGRDAEQFF.